What follows are 21 T cell receptor beta chains derived from one specimen sequenced in a study of blood T cells in healthy people across ages. Combining a sample-barcoded 5' primer with a J-beta primer mix, a second PCR ran for about 6 to 11 cycles. MiXCR, applied by TCRdb to the 5' RACE reads, yields one record per CDR3 protein. The repertoire holds approximately 900,000 distinct CDR3 sequences, with 25% to 35% as singletons. The sample also formed part of further work on T cells of mothers and their children.

The sequenced sample was blood. The source of these receptors is a woman aged 40 to 55 in good health.

The chain uses TRBV29-1 and TRBJ2-7; 8 bases agree with TRBD1. The J call could be wrong; TRBJ2-1 is a better fit for the DNA end. The germline gives CDR1 SQVTM, CDR2 ANQGSEA. The CDR3 extends over 15 amino acids. CDR3 DNA: TGCAGCGTTGGGGGACAGGCACCCTTCTTTTACGAGCAGTTCTTC. This encodes CSVGGQAPFFYEQFF.

With regard to this clonotype: At one boundary the junction diverges from the germline segment, which might be a read error. V gene TRBV28 combines with J gene TRBJ1-5, with 9 nucleotides matching TRBD1. Germline-derived CDR1 and CDR2 are MDHEN and SYDVKM. The CDR3 runs 16 residues. The CDR3 sequence: CASSRLGTGSSQPQHF. CDR3 nucleotides: TGTGCCAGCAGTCGTCTTGGGACAGGGAGCAGTCAGCCCCAGCATTTT.

This clonotype was seen a few times. The gene calls are TRBV5-1 and TRBJ1-1, with D maybe TRBD1 (5 bases). The CDR3 loop spans 16 amino acids. CDR1 SGHRS and CDR2 YFSETQ come from the germline V gene. The ends were cut back, 2 bases at V and 0 bases at J, with 14 bases in the middle. The CDR3: CASSFAFKGMNTEAFF. The CDR3 nucleotides read TGCGCCAGCAGCTTCGCCTTTAAGGGGATGAACACTGAAGCTTTCTTT.

This clonotype showed up many times. The rearrangement uses TRBV10-3 and TRBJ2-1; 11 bases match TRBD2. CDR3 size: 15 residues. Per the germline V gene, CDR1 is ENHRY and CDR2 is SYGVKD. Unmatched junction bases numbered 4, after V lost 2 bases and J lost 7 bases. The CDR3: CAISEPGTSGNEQFF. The CDR3 nucleotides are TGTGCCATCAGTGAGCCCGGGACTAGCGGAAATGAGCAGTTCTTC.

The J gene is TRBJ1-2, the V gene TRBV12-3 or TRBV12-4, with 7 bases lining up with TRBD1. The CDR3 spans 11 residues. V shed 10 bases, J shed 7 bases, and the junction held 6 bases outside the gene matches. The CDR3 nucleotides are TGTGCCACGGGGACAGAGGCTGGCTACACCTTC. Amino acids: CATGTEAGYTF.

The sample holds a few counts of this clonotype. The J gene is TRBJ2-7, the V gene TRBV29-1; D gene unclear. Per germline, CDR1 SQVTM and CDR2 ANQGSEA. This CDR3 is 12 amino acids long. Trimming stripped 0 bases from V and 3 bases from J, with 6 bases between. CDR3 sequence: CSVEDSRYEQYF. The DNA for the CDR3 is TGCAGCGTTGAAGATTCACGCTACGAGCAGTACTTC.

The chain employs TRBV20-1 and TRBJ2-1; 11 bases align to TRBD2. V shed 6 bases, J shed 2 bases, and the junction held 6 bases outside the gene matches. CDR1 is DFQATT and CDR2 is SNEGSKA in the germline V gene (reference sequence). The CDR3 covers 15 residues. For the CDR3, the DNA is TGCAGTGCCCCCCGACTAGCGGGGCCCTACAATGAGCAGTTCTTC. As protein: CSAPRLAGPYNEQFF.

In regard to this clonotype: A much more abundant neighbour one base away suggests this may be a read error. The chain combines TRBV20-1 with TRBJ2-1, with D perhaps TRBD2 (6 bases). This CDR3 comprises 14 residues. Per germline, CDR1 DFQATT and CDR2 SNEGSKA (reference sequence). V lost 4 bases to trimming and J lost 0 bases, with 10 bases between them. CDR3 sequence reads: CSAIPGGSYNEQFF. The CDR3 nucleotides read TGCAGTGCTATCCCCGGGGGCTCCTACAATGAGCAGTTCTTC.

The CDR3 DNA reads as TGTGCCTGGGCTAAGGACAGCCAAACCTACGAGCAGTACTTC. This sequence encodes CAWAKDSQTYEQYF. The chain is built from TRBV30 and TRBJ2-7; D is perhaps TRBD1 (6 bases). The CDR3 spans 14 residues. The germline V gene encodes CDR1 GTSNPN and CDR2 SVGIG (reference sequence). Trimming pared 5 bases from V and 2 bases from J, leaving 16 bases between.

This clonotype was detected a few times. This chain connects TRBV20-1 to TRBJ2-7, with 11 bases identical to TRBD1. Germline V gene lookup returns CDR1 DFQATT and CDR2 SNEGSKA (reference sequence). The CDR3 is 13 amino acids. The J segment lost 5 bases and the V segment lost 2 bases, leaving 2 bases of the junction unmatched. The CDR3, as DNA: TGCAGTGCTAGACGGACAGGGGGCAACGAGCAGTACTTC. It translates to CSARRTGGNEQYF.

The gene calls are TRBV5-1 and TRBJ1-4; D uncertain. This CDR3 region has 15 residues. V shed 0 bases and J shed 2 bases, with 8 bases lying between them. Germline values: CDR1 SGHRS, CDR2 YFSETQ. CDR3: CASSLVSGTNEKLFF. In nucleotides, the CDR3 is TGCGCCAGCAGCTTGGTGTCGGGGACTAATGAAAAACTGTTTTTT.

A few counts support this clonotype. A much larger clonotype is one base distant, so this may be a read error. The rearrangement uses TRBV5-1 and TRBJ1-2; weak D call: TRBD1 (6 bases). This CDR3 is built from 15 residues. The germline V and J ends were trimmed by 0 bases and 4 bases, with 13 bases remaining between them. Germline lookup yields CDR1 SGHRS and CDR2 YFSETQ. CDR3 region: CASSLGQGRTYGYTF. The CDR3 coding sequence is TGCGCCAGCAGCTTGGGCCAGGGGAGGACCTATGGCTACACCTTC. The entire variable domain, with the rest obtained from reference TRBV5-1 and TRBJ1-2, is as follows: KAGVTQTPRYLIKTRGQQVTLSCSPISGHRSVSWYQQTPGQGLQFLFEYFSETQRNKGNFPGRFSGRQFSNSRSEMNVSTLELGDSALYLCASSLGQGRTYGYTFGSGTRLTVV.

Many counts were recorded for this clonotype. The V gene is TRBV28, the J gene TRBJ1-2; D remains ambiguous. V was shortened by 2 bases and J by 8 bases, with 12 bases between the two germline ends. Looked up from germline, CDR1 is MDHEN and CDR2 is SYDVKM. This CDR3 has 13 residues. CDR3 protein: CASSLGIPAGYTF. CDR3 DNA: TGTGCCAGCAGTTTAGGCATCCCCGCGGGCTACACCTTC.

The V and J genes are TRBV18 and TRBJ1-2; no definite D call. Germline V CDR1 and CDR2: KGHSH, LQKENI. The CDR3 spans 14 residues. V lost 0 bases and J lost 8, with 13 bases in between. For the CDR3, the DNA is TGTGCCAGCTCACCACCGCGTCAGTCTTGGGGCTACACCTTC. It yields the protein CASSPPRQSWGYTF.

This chain uses TRBV19 with TRBJ2-5, with D maybe TRBD2 (5 bases). Trimming cost V 2 bases and J 2 bases, with 12 bases left between them. Germline assignment: CDR1 LNHDA and CDR2 SQIVND (reference sequence). The CDR3 loop spans 15 amino acids. The CDR3 coding sequence is TGTGCCAGTAGTATACCCAGCGGACCGCAAGAGACCCAGTACTTC. This codes for CASSIPSGPQETQYF.

In the case of this clonotype: A junction end diverges from the germline sequence, so it may reflect a read error. The chain combines TRBV18 with TRBJ2-7; a possible D gene is TRBD1 (5 bases). The CDR3 has 12 amino acids. In germline, CDR1 is KGHSH, CDR2 LQKENI. The CDR3 coding sequence is TGTGCCAGCTCACTCAGGGTCTACGAGCGGTACTTC. This gives the protein CASSLRVYERYF.

This chain joins TRBV12-3 or TRBV12-4 and TRBJ1-2; 7 bases fit TRBD1. V dropped 7 bases and J dropped 5; count of bases not matched to a gene: 4. The CDR3 length is 12 residues. CDR3 in DNA: TGTGCCAGCACCGGGACAGCTTATGGCTACACCTTC. Amino acid sequence: CASTGTAYGYTF.

Of note for this clonotype: This may be a read error: a much more frequent sequence differs by one nucleotide. The chain employs TRBV12-3 or TRBV12-4 and TRBJ2-7; 8 bases are a match to TRBD2. The CDR3 contains 15 residues. CDR3 nucleotide sequence: TGTACCAGCAGTTTACTAGCGGACTACACCTACGAGCAGTACTTC. Amino acid sequence: CTSSLLADYTYEQYF.

The table lists this clonotype with a few counts. The chain employs TRBV28 and TRBJ2-4, with D maybe TRBD2 (6 bases). Trimming cost V 4 bases and J 2 bases, with 9 bases left between them. CDR3 length equals 14 residues. Germline V CDR1 and CDR2: MDHEN, SYDVKM. CDR3 in amino acids: CASSWGDTKNIQYF. CDR3 bases: TGTGCCAGCAGTTGGGGGGATACCAAAAACATTCAGTACTTC.

This clonotype was seen a few times. The gene calls are TRBV30 and TRBJ1-5; D remains unclear. The CDR3 covers 13 residues. Per germline, CDR1 GTSNPN and CDR2 SVGIG (reference sequence). Trimming shortened V by 3 bases and J by 3 bases, and 9 bases separated the two germline ends. CDR3 nucleotide sequence: TGTGCCTGGAGCTCCAGGAACAATCAGCCCCAGCATTTT. Translating it yields CAWSSRNNQPQHF. Based on the CDR3 plus reference TRBV30 and TRBJ1-5, the full variable domain is SQTIHQWPATLVQPVGSPLSLECTVEGTSNPNLYWYRQAAGRGLQLLFYSVGIGQISSEVPQNLSASRPQDRQFILSSKKLLLSDSGFYLCAWSSRNNQPQHFGDGTRLSIL.

This clonotype was observed a few times. The chain recombines TRBV27 with TRBJ2-7; D is possibly TRBD1 (6 bases). The V end was cut by 6 bases, the J end by 6 bases, with 18 bases between. In germline, CDR1 is MNHEY, CDR2 SMNVEV (reference sequence). The CDR3 contains 14 residues. CDR3 protein: CASRRDTAPVEQYF. CDR3 sequence (DNA): TGTGCCAGCAGGAGGGACACGGCCCCCGTCGAGCAGTACTTC.